This T cell receptor beta chain came from a study of technical replicates of blood from a few donors. TCRdb's table, derived via immunoSEQ multiplex PCR, lists solely in-frame clones and lacks some. Of about 78,000 clones listed, about 92% are singletons. This CDR3 has 12 amino acids. The V gene's germline CDR1 is LNHDA and CDR2 SQIVND (reference sequence). The V gene lost 7 bases and the J gene lost 4 bases, with 11 bases spanning the gap. The V call is TRBV19, the J call TRBJ2-7; TRBD2 is a possible D gene (6 bases). The sequenced material came from T cells isolated from PBMCs. The TCR originated in a human donor in good health. The CDR3 is CASIPGRYEQYF. CDR3 coding DNA: TGTGCCAGTATCCCAGGGAGGTACGAGCAGTACTTC.